This note documents a single TCR beta chain sequence. The antigen is unknown. Sequence at one end of the junction differs from germline and may be a read error. The sample comes from a study of blood T cells in healthy people across ages. Findings and caveats of the study: More naive CD4+ cells and higher diversity were found in long-lived than in aged donors.

The use of a sample-barcoded 5' primer and a J-beta primer mix characterized a second PCR of roughly 6 to 11 cycles. TCRdb passed the 5' RACE reads through MiXCR, listing each CDR3 protein once. The sample has some 780,000 distinct CDR3 sequences, about 56% seen once. The V gene's germline CDR1 is SGHTA and CDR2 FQGNSA. CDR3 length: 14 residues. The chain joins TRBV7-2 to TRBJ1-1, with D perhaps TRBD1 (6 bases). The receptor was derived from a man aged 35 to 55 in good health. The source material was blood. The CDR3 spells CANSFSGESTEAFF. The CDR3 DNA reads as TGTGCCAACAGCTTTTCAGGGGAATCTACTGAAGCTTTCTTT.